This T cell receptor beta chain appears in the sequencing data of a study of T-cell memory formation after mild COVID-19. One entry per CDR3 protein results from TCRdb running MiXCR on the 5' RACE reads. Of 350,000 to 500,000 distinct CDR3 sequences listed, roughly 18% are singletons. This clonotype showed up just a few times. The CDR3 sequence is 15 residues long. CDR1 and CDR2 from the germline V gene are LNHDA and SQIVND (reference sequence). The ends were cut back, 3 bases at V and 3 bases at J, with 15 bases in the middle. The TCR was taken from a man aged 18-30 years who had mild COVID-19 (a few samples of this study predate the infection). Cell type and time point are not known. The sequenced material came from PBMCs or a T cell subset sorted from them (not recorded which). J is TRBJ2-7 and V is TRBV19; TRBD2 might be the D (5 bases). The CDR3 DNA reads TGTGCCAGTAGTATTGAGGGATTACCCCTCTACGAGCAGTACTTC. It specifies CASSIEGLPLYEQYF.